A single sample is the source of the 30 T cell receptor beta chains below, sequenced in a study of PD-1 blockade in classical Hodgkin lymphoma. Stated time point: cycle 4 day 1 (C4D1), after 6 weeks of nivolumab. Brentuximab vedotin exposure varied, and every patient relapsed after autologous stem cell transplantation. Using immunoSEQ multiplex PCR, the repertoire was profiled, and TCRdb retains in-frame clones only, with some absent. The sample includes some 95,000 clones, 90% of them seen just once. The sample was peripheral blood mononuclear cells (PBMCs), taken before the fourth cycle of nivolumab. The receptors derive from a human donor with classical Hodgkin lymphoma.

V gene TRBV7-3 combines with J gene TRBJ1-1; possible D gene TRBD1, 5 bases. Germline assignment: CDR1 SGHTA and CDR2 FQGTGA. V was trimmed by 5 bases and J by 4 bases, leaving 14 bases between them. CDR3 length: 14 amino acids. Here the CDR3 DNA reads TGTGCCAGCAGCCCATCTGGGGGGGTCACTGAAGCTTTCTTT. Translating gives CASSPSGGVTEAFF.

This chain uses TRBV19 with TRBJ1-1; TRBD1 matches 9 bases. With V trimmed by 8 bases and J by 3 bases, 1 base remained unmatched. This CDR3 spans 12 amino acids. The germline V gene encodes CDR1 LNHDA and CDR2 SQIVND (reference sequence). CDR3 region: CASGQGYTEAFF. As DNA, the CDR3 is TGTGCCAGTGGACAGGGGTACACTGAAGCTTTCTTT. The full variable domain, rest sourced from reference TRBV19 and TRBJ1-1, is DGGITQSPKYLFRKEGQNVTLSCEQNLNHDAMYWYRQDPGQGLRLIYYSQIVNDFQKGDIAEGYSVSREKKESFPLTVTSAQKNPTAFYLCASGQGYTEAFFGQGTRLTVV.

The rearrangement links TRBV18 to TRBJ1-2; D is possibly TRBD1 (5 bases). The length of the CDR3 is 17 residues. Between the trimmed V and J ends, which lost 3 bases and 4 bases, there was a span of 21 bases. Germline values: CDR1 KGHSH, CDR2 LQKENI. This chain's CDR3 is CASSPLGASYGPYGYTF. As DNA, the CDR3 is TGTGCCAGCTCACCGTTAGGGGCGAGTTATGGACCCTATGGCTACACCTTC.

The V call is TRBV25-1, the J call TRBJ2-3; D possibly uses TRBD1 or TRBD2 (5 bases each). The V gene's germline CDR1 is MGHDK and CDR2 SYGVNS. CDR3 size: 11 residues. The V end lost 8 bases, the J end lost 14 bases, and 17 bases lay between the germline ends. The CDR3 region has the DNA TGTGCCAGCGGGGGAAGTGGCATCCCGTATTTT. Its translation: CASGGSGIPYF.

This chain connects TRBV7-8 to TRBJ2-7; maybe TRBD2 (5 bases). This CDR3 is 15 amino acids long. Between the trimmed V and J ends, which lost 3 bases and 6 bases, there was a span of 18 bases. The germline V gene encodes CDR1 SGHVS and CDR2 FQNEAQ. Here the CDR3 reads CASSLLRGLKGEQYF. The CDR3, as DNA: TGTGCCAGCAGCTTGCTTCGTGGACTGAAGGGCGAGCAGTACTTC.

The rearrangement uses TRBV29-1 and TRBJ2-7; 7 nucleotides match TRBD1. Germline values: CDR1 SQVTM, CDR2 ANQGSEA. V lost 2 bases to trimming and J lost 3 bases; unmatched junction nucleotides: 1. This CDR3 has 12 residues. The CDR3 DNA reads TGCAGCGTTGAATCAGGGGGCTACGAGCAGTACTTC. Translation gives CSVESGGYEQYF.

The chain couples TRBV7-9 to TRBJ2-7, with 7 bases that match TRBD1. The CDR3 has 14 residues. Germline assignment: CDR1 SEHNR and CDR2 FQNEAQ (reference sequence). V lost 2 bases and J lost 6; bases outside the gene matches: 7. The CDR3 here is CASSLTGEKGEQYF. The DNA of the CDR3 is TGTGCCAGCAGCTTAACAGGGGAGAAGGGCGAGCAGTACTTC.

The chain carries TRBV28 and TRBJ1-1, with TRBD1 matching over 10 bases. The trim removed 7 bases at V and 4 bases at J, leaving 6 bases unmatched. The CDR3 totals 14 residues. Germline CDR1 and CDR2: MDHEN and SYDVKM. The CDR3 nucleotides read TGTGCCAGCATCCACGGGACAGGGGCCACTGAAGCTTTCTTT. Translated, it gives CASIHGTGATEAFF. Full variable domain (remainder filled in from reference TRBV28 and TRBJ1-1): DVKVTQSSRYLVKRTGEKVFLECVQDMDHENMFWYRQDPGLGLRLIYFSYDVKMKEKGDIPEGYSVSREKKERFSLILESASTNQTSMYLCASIHGTGATEAFFGQGTRLTVV.

The rearrangement joins TRBV7-9 to TRBJ2-7, with unresolved D. Germline V CDR1 and CDR2: SEHNR, FQNEAQ (reference sequence). V lost 3 bases and J lost 6, with 9 bases in between. The CDR3 contains 12 residues. As DNA, the CDR3 is TGTGCCAGCAGCTTCGGCGAGGCCGAGCAGTACTTC. It encodes CASSFGEAEQYF.

The V gene is TRBV5-4, the J gene TRBJ2-7, with TRBD1 matching over 10 bases. The V gene end was trimmed by 0 bases and the J gene end by 5 bases; junction bases not matched to a gene: 8. The CDR3 runs 16 residues. CDR1 and CDR2 from the germline V gene are SGHNT and YYREEE (reference sequence). The CDR3 sequence is CASSLAVGQGVNEQYF. In DNA form, the CDR3 reads TGTGCCAGCAGCTTGGCCGTAGGACAGGGGGTGAACGAGCAGTACTTC.

This clone was seen more than once but under ten times. The chain has TRBV6-6 and TRBJ2-7, with 7 bases matching TRBD1. CDR1 and CDR2 (germline): MNHNY, SVGAGI (reference sequence). The length of the CDR3 is 14 residues. V shed 0 bases and J 5 bases; nucleotides not matched to a gene: 4. The CDR3 DNA reads as TGTGCCAGCAGTTACTCTGACAGGGTCAACGAGCAGTACTTC. Its protein product is CASSYSDRVNEQYF.

The chain carries TRBV5-1 and TRBJ2-7, with a weak D call TRBD2 (5 bases). The CDR3 runs 16 residues. The germline CDR1 and CDR2 sequences are SGHRS and YFSETQ. V was trimmed by 1 base and J by 0 bases, leaving 14 bases between them. CDR3 DNA: TGCGCCAGCAGCTTGTTGTCTAGCCGGAGCTCCTACGAGCAGTACTTC. Amino acids: CASSLLSSRSSYEQYF.

The gene calls are TRBV7-9 and TRBJ1-1; tentatively, D is TRBD1 (6 bases). Germline CDR1 reads SEHNR; CDR2 reads FQNEAQ (reference sequence). CDR3 size: 15 residues. V lost 5 bases, J lost 1 base, and 14 bases lay in between. CDR3 sequence (DNA): TGTGCCAGCAGCCCAGGACAGAGTTCGAACACTGAAGCTTTCTTT. It yields the protein CASSPGQSSNTEAFF. The entire variable domain, with the rest obtained from reference TRBV7-9 and TRBJ1-1, is as follows: DTGVSQNPRHKITKRGQNVTFRCDPISEHNRLYWYRQTLGQGPEFLTYFQNEAQLEKSRLLSDRFSAERPKGSFSTLEIQRTEQGDSAMYLCASSPGQSSNTEAFFGQGTRLTVV.

The V call is TRBV19, the J call TRBJ1-2; 7 bases match TRBD1. V shed 5 bases, J shed 3 bases, and the junction held 3 bases outside the gene matches. The CDR3 sequence is 13 residues long. CDR1 is LNHDA, CDR2 SQIVND, per germline (reference sequence). CDR3 amino acids: CASSDQGDYGYTF. CDR3 coding DNA: TGTGCCAGTAGTGATCAGGGGGACTATGGCTACACCTTC.

The J gene is TRBJ2-7, the V gene TRBV4-2; 7 bases match TRBD2. Germline assignment: CDR1 LGHNA and CDR2 YNFKEQ. After removal of 5 bases from V and 0 bases from J, the junction contained 13 bases not matched to a gene. CDR3 length: 17 amino acids. The CDR3 loop is CASSNTLAGRSSYEQYF. CDR3 nucleotides: TGTGCCAGCAGCAACACCTTAGCGGGCCGGAGCTCCTACGAGCAGTACTTC.

This clone occurred once. The chain recombines TRBV7-2 with TRBJ1-2, with D unresolved. The CDR3 totals 13 residues. Germline V gene lookup returns CDR1 SGHTA and CDR2 FQGNSA. V lost 0 bases and J 1 base, leaving 3 bases between the germline ends. CDR3 region: CASSLAVNYGYTF. The CDR3 bases are TGTGCCAGCAGCTTAGCCGTTAACTATGGCTACACCTTC.

The chain is built from TRBV6-1 and TRBJ1-4, with D hard to call. The CDR3 sequence is 17 residues long. CDR1 and CDR2 (germline): MNHNS, SASEGT. V lost 2 bases to trimming and J lost 0 bases, with 13 bases between them. CDR3 bases: TGTGCCAGCAGTGAACGTTTAGAGACAACAACTAATGAAAAACTGTTTTTT. Its translation is CASSERLETTTNEKLFF.

The rearrangement joins TRBV2 to TRBJ1-6; D remains ambiguous. The ends were cut back, 7 bases at V and 5 bases at J, with 9 bases in the middle. CDR3 length equals 13 residues. CDR1 SNHLY and CDR2 FYNNEI come from the germline V gene. The CDR3: CASTTENNSPLHF. DNA of the CDR3: TGTGCCAGCACGACTGAGAATAATTCACCCCTCCACTTT.

The chain employs TRBV4-3 and TRBJ2-2; TRBD2 agrees at 12 bases. Germline trimming cut 4 bases from V and 6 bases from J; bases unmatched to any gene: 6. This CDR3 contains 16 residues. Germline V gene sequence: CDR1 LGHNA, CDR2 YSLEER. The CDR3 loop reads CASSPRLAGVPGELFF. The CDR3, as DNA: TGCGCCAGCAGCCCCAGACTAGCGGGGGTTCCCGGGGAGCTGTTTTTT.

The CDR3 DNA is TGTGCCAGCAGCCCTCTGGGACAGGGATACAATGAGCAGTTCTTC. Its translation is CASSPLGQGYNEQFF. The genes are TRBV5-6 and TRBJ2-1; 9 positions match TRBD1. Germline V gene sequence: CDR1 SGHDT, CDR2 YYEEEE. The length of the CDR3 is 15 residues. The V and J ends lost 4 bases and 4 bases, in that order; junction bases with no gene match: 6. The entire variable domain, with the rest obtained from reference TRBV5-6 and TRBJ2-1, is as follows: DAGVTQSPTHLIKTRGQQVTLRCSPKSGHDTVSWYQQALGQGPQFIFQYYEEEERQRGNFPDRFSGHQFPNYSSELNVNALLLGDSALYLCASSPLGQGYNEQFFGPGTRLTVL.

This clone has just one count. J is TRBJ1-1 and V is TRBV7-6, with 8 bases aligning to TRBD1. The V gene end was trimmed by 2 bases and the J gene end by 5 bases; junction bases not matched to a gene: 13. Germline lookup yields CDR1 SGHVS and CDR2 FNYEAQ. The CDR3 has 17 amino acids. The CDR3 DNA reads as TGTGCCAGCAGCTTATTGCGAAGGGGACAGGAAAGAACTGAAGCTTTCTTT. Its protein product is CASSLLRRGQERTEAFF.

The V call is TRBV30, the J call TRBJ1-1; the D is unclear. The germline V and J ends were trimmed by 0 bases and 1 base, with 3 bases remaining between them. There are 12 residues in the CDR3. Germline V gene lookup returns CDR1 GTSNPN and CDR2 SVGIG (reference sequence). Written as DNA, the CDR3 is TGTGCCTGGAGTGTGGCGAACACTGAAGCTTTCTTT. Translation: CAWSVANTEAFF.

This chain connects TRBV4-2 to TRBJ1-4; weak D call: TRBD1 (6 bases). From germline, CDR1 is LGHNA and CDR2 YNFKEQ. Between the trimmed V and J ends, which lost 0 bases and 4 bases, there was a span of 9 bases. The CDR3 runs to 15 residues. Written as DNA, the CDR3 is TGTGCCAGCAGCCAAGAGCAGGGGAATAATGAAAAACTGTTTTTT. Translated: CASSQEQGNNEKLFF.

The CDR3 reads CASSPYGTSGYNEQFF. CDR3 nucleotide sequence: TGTGCCAGCAGCCCATACGGGACTAGCGGCTACAATGAGCAGTTCTTC. The J gene is TRBJ2-1, the V gene TRBV7-9; TRBD2 matches at 11 bases. Losses at the gene ends were 5 bases for V and 3 bases for J; bases not matched to a gene: 6. Germline-derived CDR1 and CDR2 are SEHNR and FQNEAQ (reference sequence). The CDR3 runs to 16 residues. The full variable domain, in which reference TRBV7-9 and TRBJ2-1 provide the parts outside the CDR3, is DTGVSQNPRHKITKRGQNVTFRCDPISEHNRLYWYRQTLGQGPEFLTYFQNEAQLEKSRLLSDRFSAERPKGSFSTLEIQRTEQGDSAMYLCASSPYGTSGYNEQFFGPGTRLTVL.

Comment on this clone: Without the conserved terminal phenylalanine or tryptophan, this CDR3 likely stems from a read error. The rearrangement links TRBV6-1 to TRBJ1-2, with D possibly being TRBD1 (5 bases). The CDR3 length is 15 residues. Germline CDR1 and CDR2: MNHNS and SASEGT. Trimming stripped 3 bases from V and 3 bases from J, with 14 bases between. The CDR3 DNA is TGTGCCAGCAGTGAGGTGAGGGGACGGGACTATGGCTACACCCTC. As protein: CASSEVRGRDYGYTL.

The CDR3 nucleotides are TGTGCCAGCAGCTTCGGGGGGTATGCCACCCTCCACTTT. Translating gives CASSFGGYATLHF. The chain links TRBV5-8 to TRBJ1-6; possible D gene TRBD1, 5 bases. CDR1 is SGHTS and CDR2 is YDEGEE in the germline V gene. The CDR3 spans 13 residues. V was cut by 2 bases and J by 14 bases, with 14 bases left in between.

The V call is TRBV11-2, the J call TRBJ1-4, with unresolved D. The V and J ends lost 4 bases and 8 bases respectively, with 17 bases between them. The CDR3 has 15 residues. The V gene's germline CDR1 is SGHAT and CDR2 FQNNGV. The CDR3 sequence is CASSSHSAGVEKLFF. The CDR3 coding sequence is TGTGCCAGCAGCTCCCATTCTGCCGGGGTAGAAAAACTGTTTTTT.

The chain has TRBV9 and TRBJ1-6; 12 nucleotides align to TRBD1. There are 17 residues in the CDR3. J lost 7 bases, V lost 2 bases, and 7 bases had no gene match. Germline lookup yields CDR1 SGDLS and CDR2 YYNGEE. The DNA for the CDR3 is TGTGCCAGCAGCGTCGGGACAGGGGGCTCACAGAATTCACCCCTCCACTTT. Protein product: CASSVGTGGSQNSPLHF.

The chain uses TRBV6-6 and TRBJ2-7; TRBD2 matches at 9 bases. This CDR3 is built from 15 residues. In germline, CDR1 is MNHNY, CDR2 SVGAGI (reference sequence). Losses at the gene ends were 2 bases for V and 4 bases for J; bases not matched to a gene: 6. CDR3 coding DNA: TGTGCCAGCAGTTACGGGTCTAGCGGGGAATACGAGCAGTACTTC. It translates to CASSYGSSGEYEQYF.

The chain uses TRBV6-5 and TRBJ1-2; D gene ambiguous. Germline values: CDR1 MNHEY, CDR2 SVGAGI. This CDR3 has 13 amino acids. The ends were cut back, 2 bases at V and 8 bases at J, with 12 bases in the middle. The DNA for the CDR3 is TGTGCCAGCAGTTACCCCGGCCTCGGAGGCTACACCTTC. It encodes CASSYPGLGGYTF.